This is a list of T cell receptor beta chains from one sample in a study of cytotoxic CD8 clonotypes in ibrutinib-treated CLL. TCRdb's copy holds only in-frame clones and misses some; the assay was immunoSEQ multiplex PCR. Of a few hundred thousand clones listed, roughly 79% were seen once; the top ten hold roughly 6.3%. Sequenced material: PBMCs, taken before ibrutinib treatment. These receptors came from a human donor with chronic lymphocytic leukemia. The CDR3 runs from the conserved cysteine through the conserved F or W. Each record gives: CDR3 protein, J gene, V gene.

CDR3: CAISESRAAGNTIYF; J: TRBJ1-3; V: TRBV10-3
CDR3: CAWSRHVNTEAFF; J: TRBJ1-1; V: TRBV30
CDR3: CASSSNGWGKYNEQFF; J: TRBJ2-1; V: TRBV18
CDR3: CASSQEEGVYEQYF; J: TRBJ2-7; V: TRBV4-3
CDR3: CASSPRTPSNTGELFF; J: TRBJ2-2; V: TRBV5-1
CDR3: CASSLRSLNEQFF; J: TRBJ2-1; V: TRBV7-9
CDR3: CASSFPGGPYEQFF; J: TRBJ2-1; V: TRBV7-9
CDR3: CASSLESGQETQYF; J: TRBJ2-5; V: TRBV7-9
CDR3: CASSYTGGGTDTQYF; J: TRBJ2-3; V: TRBV5-1
CDR3: CASSFYGDTEAFF; J: TRBJ1-1; V: TRBV27
CDR3: CASSLEIGTEAFF; J: TRBJ1-1; V: TRBV7-8
CDR3: CASSYSNLPGLYGYTF; J: TRBJ1-2; V: TRBV6-5
CDR3: CASSGRQVGNTIYF; J: TRBJ1-3; V: TRBV6-1
CDR3: CASSLVYRMNTEAFF; J: TRBJ1-1; V: TRBV5-1
CDR3: CASSQVSGAGQGVYNEQFF; J: TRBJ2-1; V: TRBV4-1
CDR3: CASSWRTADTQYF; J: TRBJ2-3; V: TRBV11-1
CDR3: CASSFRLEETQYF; J: TRBJ2-5; V: TRBV7-9
CDR3: CATSRDSGTNYEQYF; J: TRBJ2-7; V: TRBV15
CDR3: CAAGLSTDTQYF; J: TRBJ2-3; V: TRBV30
CDR3: CASSRGSWDTGELFF; J: TRBJ2-2; V: TRBV28
CDR3: CASSSSLNPNPEAFF; J: TRBJ1-1; V: TRBV7-8
CDR3: CASSEAGYYGYTF; J: TRBJ1-2; V: TRBV2
CDR3: CASSPSRNSYNEQFF; J: TRBJ2-1; V: TRBV18
CDR3: CASSLGVAGELFF; J: TRBJ2-2; V: TRBV13
CDR3: CASSPQRLRLWAYF; J: TRBJ2-7; V: TRBV28
CDR3: CASSARQGTYEQYF; J: TRBJ2-7; V: TRBV5-6
CDR3: CASPGGRGYSYEQYF; J: TRBJ2-7; V: TRBV2
CDR3: CASSLTKNGAGSVGYTF; J: TRBJ1-2; V: TRBV27
CDR3: CASSFGGWYNEQFF; J: TRBJ2-1; V: TRBV19
CDR3: CASRRGFRDIQYF; J: TRBJ2-4; V: TRBV5-6
CDR3: CASSLLGGSHEQFF; J: TRBJ2-1; V: TRBV7-9
CDR3: CSASGTGELFF; J: TRBJ2-2; V: TRBV20-1
CDR3: CASSEVGGNTIYF; J: TRBJ1-3; V: TRBV6-5
CDR3: CASSPQSGFYGYTF; J: TRBJ1-2; V: TRBV9
CDR3: CSVDHEQFF; J: TRBJ2-1; V: TRBV20-1
CDR3: CASSLGPSTDTQYF; J: TRBJ2-3; V: TRBV2
CDR3: CASSSKGQVEYNEQFF; J: TRBJ2-1; V: TRBV5-4
CDR3: CASSASGGHSYNEQFF; J: TRBJ2-1; V: TRBV27
CDR3: CASSLDGTGSYEQYF; J: TRBJ2-7; V: TRBV5-1
CDR3: CASSPGRDTNYGYTF; J: TRBJ1-2; V: TRBV18
CDR3: CAWSVSPDGIGYTF; J: TRBJ1-2; V: TRBV30
CDR3: CASSPQPKAAGTEQFF; J: TRBJ2-1; V: TRBV7-3
CDR3: CASSDRDTSREQYF; J: TRBJ2-7; V: TRBV6-1
CDR3: CATSSPTGARETQYF; J: TRBJ2-5; V: TRBV15
CDR3: CASTQGTGRMNTEAFF; J: TRBJ1-1; V: TRBV19
CDR3: CASSLGASGIFYEQYF; J: TRBJ2-7; V: TRBV28
CDR3: CASSLGQNNYGYTF; J: TRBJ1-2; V: TRBV11-2
CDR3: CASSESDSYGYTF; J: TRBJ1-2; V: TRBV2
CDR3: CASSPNLVSGYNEQFF; J: TRBJ2-1; V: TRBV9